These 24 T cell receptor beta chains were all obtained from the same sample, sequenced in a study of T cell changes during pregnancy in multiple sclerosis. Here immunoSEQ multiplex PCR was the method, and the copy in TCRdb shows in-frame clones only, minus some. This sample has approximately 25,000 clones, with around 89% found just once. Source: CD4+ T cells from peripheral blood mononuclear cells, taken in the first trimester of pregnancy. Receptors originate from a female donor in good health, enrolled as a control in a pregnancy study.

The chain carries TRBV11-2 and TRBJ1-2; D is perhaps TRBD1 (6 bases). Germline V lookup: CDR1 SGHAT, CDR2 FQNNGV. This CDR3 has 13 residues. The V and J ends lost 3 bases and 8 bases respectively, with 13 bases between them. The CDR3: CASSFLQGHGYTF. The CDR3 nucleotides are TGTGCCAGCAGCTTTCTTCAGGGACACGGCTACACCTTC.

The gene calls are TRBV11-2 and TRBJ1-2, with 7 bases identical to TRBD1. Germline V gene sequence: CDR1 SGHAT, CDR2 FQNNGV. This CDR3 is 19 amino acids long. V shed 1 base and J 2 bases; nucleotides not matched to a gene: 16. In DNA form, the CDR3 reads TGTGCCAGCAGCTTAGCCTACAACAGGGGAGAGAGGTTAAACTATGGCTACACCTTC. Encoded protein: CASSLAYNRGERLNYGYTF.

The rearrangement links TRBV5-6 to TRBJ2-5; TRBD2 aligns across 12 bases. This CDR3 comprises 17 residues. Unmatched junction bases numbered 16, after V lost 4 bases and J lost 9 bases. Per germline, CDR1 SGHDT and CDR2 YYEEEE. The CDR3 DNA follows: TGTGCCAGCAGCCTTGGAGACTTGGCTAGCGGGAGGGGCGCCCAGTACTTC. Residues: CASSLGDLASGRGAQYF.

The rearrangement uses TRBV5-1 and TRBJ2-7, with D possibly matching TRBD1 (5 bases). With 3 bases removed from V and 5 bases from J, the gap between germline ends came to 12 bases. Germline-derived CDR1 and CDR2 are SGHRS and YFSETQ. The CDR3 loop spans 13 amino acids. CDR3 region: CASSSQGGDEQYF. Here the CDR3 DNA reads TGCGCCAGCAGCTCCCAGGGTGGTGACGAGCAGTACTTC. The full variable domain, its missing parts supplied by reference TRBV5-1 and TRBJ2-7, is KAGVTQTPRYLIKTRGQQVTLSCSPISGHRSVSWYQQTPGQGLQFLFEYFSETQRNKGNFPGRFSGRQFSNSRSEMNVSTLELGDSALYLCASSSQGGDEQYFGPGTRLTVT.

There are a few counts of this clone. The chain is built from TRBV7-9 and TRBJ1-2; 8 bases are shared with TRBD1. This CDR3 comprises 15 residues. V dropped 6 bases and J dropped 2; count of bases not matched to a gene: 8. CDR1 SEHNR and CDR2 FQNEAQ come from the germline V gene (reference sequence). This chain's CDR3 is CASRTGQAENYGYTF. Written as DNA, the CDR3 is TGTGCCAGCAGAACGGGACAGGCGGAAAACTATGGCTACACCTTC.

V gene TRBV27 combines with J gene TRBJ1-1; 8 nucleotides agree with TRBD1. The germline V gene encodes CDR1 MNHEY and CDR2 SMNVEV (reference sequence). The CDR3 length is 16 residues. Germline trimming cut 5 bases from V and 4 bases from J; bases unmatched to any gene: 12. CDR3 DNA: TGTGCCAGCAGTCTCTCGGCAGGGGGCGCGGTCACTGAAGCTTTCTTT. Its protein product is CASSLSAGGAVTEAFF.

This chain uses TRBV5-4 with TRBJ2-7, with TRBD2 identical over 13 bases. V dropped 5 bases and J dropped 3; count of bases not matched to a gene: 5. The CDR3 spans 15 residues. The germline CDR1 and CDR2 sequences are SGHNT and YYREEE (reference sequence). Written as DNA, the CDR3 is TGTGCCAGCAGGGAGGGACTAGCGGGATACTACGAGCAGTACTTC. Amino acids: CASREGLAGYYEQYF. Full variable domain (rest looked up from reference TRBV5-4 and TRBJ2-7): ETGVTQSPTHLIKTRGQQVTLRCSSQSGHNTVSWYQQALGQGPQFIFQYYREEENGRGNFPPRFSGLQFPNYSSELNVNALELDDSALYLCASREGLAGYYEQYFGPGTRLTVT.

CDR3 amino acids: CASRITGAGQPQHF. CDR3 DNA sequence: TGTGCCAGTAGGATAACAGGGGCTGGTCAGCCCCAGCATTTT. The chain joins TRBV19 to TRBJ1-5, with 7 bases that match TRBD1. V lost 6 bases to trimming and J lost 6 bases; unmatched junction nucleotides: 8. CDR3 size: 14 residues. Looked up from germline, CDR1 is LNHDA and CDR2 is SQIVND (reference sequence). The full variable domain, rest sourced from reference TRBV19 and TRBJ1-5, is DGGITQSPKYLFRKEGQNVTLSCEQNLNHDAMYWYRQDPGQGLRLIYYSQIVNDFQKGDIAEGYSVSREKKESFPLTVTSAQKNPTAFYLCASRITGAGQPQHFGDGTRLSIL.

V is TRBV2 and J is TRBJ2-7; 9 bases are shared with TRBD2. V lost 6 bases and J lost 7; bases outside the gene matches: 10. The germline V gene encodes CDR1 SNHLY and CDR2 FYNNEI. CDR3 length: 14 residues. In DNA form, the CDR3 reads TGTGCCAGCAGGAGGATTAGCGGGAGTGGGGAGCAGTACTTC. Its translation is CASRRISGSGEQYF.

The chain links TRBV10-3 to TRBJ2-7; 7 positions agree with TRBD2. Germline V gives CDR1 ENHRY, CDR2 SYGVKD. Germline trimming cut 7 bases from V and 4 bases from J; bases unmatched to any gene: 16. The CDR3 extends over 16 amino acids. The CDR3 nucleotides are TGTGCCATCACCTCCACCCTAGCGGATGTGTCTTACGAGCAGTACTTC. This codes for CAITSTLADVSYEQYF.

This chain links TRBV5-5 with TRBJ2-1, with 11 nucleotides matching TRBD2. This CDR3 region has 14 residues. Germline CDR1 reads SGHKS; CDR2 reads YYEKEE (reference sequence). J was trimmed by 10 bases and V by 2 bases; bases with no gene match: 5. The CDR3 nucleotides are TGTGCCAGCAGCTTAACTAGCGGGGGACGGGAGCAGTTCTTC. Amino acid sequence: CASSLTSGGREQFF.

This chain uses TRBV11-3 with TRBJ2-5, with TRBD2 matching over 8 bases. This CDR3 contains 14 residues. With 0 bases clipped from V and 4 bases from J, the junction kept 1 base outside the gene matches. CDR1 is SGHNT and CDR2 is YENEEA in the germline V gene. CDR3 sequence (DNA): TGTGCCAGCAGCTTAGACGGGGGGGCAGAGACCCAGTACTTC. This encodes CASSLDGGAETQYF.

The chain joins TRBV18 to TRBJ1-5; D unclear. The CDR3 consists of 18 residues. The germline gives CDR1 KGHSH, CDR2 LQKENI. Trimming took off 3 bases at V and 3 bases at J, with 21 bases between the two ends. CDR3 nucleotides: TGTGCCAGCTCACCCGACCGTTCGGAGGCGGCGGCCAATCAGCCCCAGCATTTT. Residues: CASSPDRSEAAANQPQHF.

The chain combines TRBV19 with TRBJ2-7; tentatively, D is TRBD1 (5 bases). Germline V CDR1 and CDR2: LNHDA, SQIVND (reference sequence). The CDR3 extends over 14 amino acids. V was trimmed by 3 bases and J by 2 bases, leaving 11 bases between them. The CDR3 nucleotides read TGTGCCAGTAGTATCGCCCAGGGTCCCTACGAGCAGTACTTC. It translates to CASSIAQGPYEQYF. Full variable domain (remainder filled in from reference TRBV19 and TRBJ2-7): DGGITQSPKYLFRKEGQNVTLSCEQNLNHDAMYWYRQDPGQGLRLIYYSQIVNDFQKGDIAEGYSVSREKKESFPLTVTSAQKNPTAFYLCASSIAQGPYEQYFGPGTRLTVT.

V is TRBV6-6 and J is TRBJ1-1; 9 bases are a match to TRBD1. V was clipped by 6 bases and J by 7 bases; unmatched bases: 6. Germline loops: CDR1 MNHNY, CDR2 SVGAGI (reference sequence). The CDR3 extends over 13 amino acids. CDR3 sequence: CASSEQGAGEAFF. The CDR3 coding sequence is TGTGCCAGCAGCGAACAGGGGGCTGGTGAAGCTTTCTTT.

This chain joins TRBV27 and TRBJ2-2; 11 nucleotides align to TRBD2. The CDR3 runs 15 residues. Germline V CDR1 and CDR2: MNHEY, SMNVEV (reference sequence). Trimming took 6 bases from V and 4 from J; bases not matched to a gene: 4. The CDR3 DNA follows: TGTGCCAGCAGACCGGGACTAGCGGTCACCGGGGAGCTGTTTTTT. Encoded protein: CASRPGLAVTGELFF.

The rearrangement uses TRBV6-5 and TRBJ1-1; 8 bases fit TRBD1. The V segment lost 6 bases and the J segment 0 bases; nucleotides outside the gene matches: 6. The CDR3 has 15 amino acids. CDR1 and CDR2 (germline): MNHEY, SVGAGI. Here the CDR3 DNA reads TGTGCCAGCAGGCCAACAGGGGGAATGAACACTGAAGCTTTCTTT. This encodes CASRPTGGMNTEAFF.

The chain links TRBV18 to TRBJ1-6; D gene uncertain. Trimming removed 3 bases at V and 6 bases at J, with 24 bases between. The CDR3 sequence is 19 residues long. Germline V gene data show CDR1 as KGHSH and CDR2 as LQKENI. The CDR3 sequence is CASSPSREVAMKVNSPLHF. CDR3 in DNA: TGTGCCAGCTCACCTTCCCGGGAGGTAGCCATGAAGGTTAATTCACCCCTCCACTTT. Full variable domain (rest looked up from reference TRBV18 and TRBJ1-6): NAGVMQNPRHLVRRRGQEARLRCSPMKGHSHVYWYRQLPEEGLKFMVYLQKENIIDESGMPKERFSAEFPKEGPSILRIQQVVRGDSAAYFCASSPSREVAMKVNSPLHFGNGTRLTVT.

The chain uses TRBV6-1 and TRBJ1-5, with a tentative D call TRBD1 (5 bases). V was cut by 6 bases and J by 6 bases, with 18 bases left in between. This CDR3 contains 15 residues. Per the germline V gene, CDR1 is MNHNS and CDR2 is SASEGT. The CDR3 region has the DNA TGTGCCAGCAGCGACCAGGGCGCTGGTTCTCAGCCCCAGCATTTT. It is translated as CASSDQGAGSQPQHF.

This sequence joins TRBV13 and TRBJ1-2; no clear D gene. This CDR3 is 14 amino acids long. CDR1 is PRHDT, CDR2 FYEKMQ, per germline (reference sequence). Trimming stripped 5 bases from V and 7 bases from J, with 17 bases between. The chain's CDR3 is CASSQTAFLGGYTF. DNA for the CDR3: TGTGCCAGCAGCCAGACCGCTTTCCTAGGTGGCTACACCTTC.

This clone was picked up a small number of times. DNA of the CDR3: TGTGCCAGCTCAGTGGACTCGGCTGAAGCTTTCTTT. This gives the protein CASSVDSAEAFF. V is TRBV18 and J is TRBJ1-1; D unclear. There are 12 residues in the CDR3. Between the trimmed V and J ends, which lost 5 bases and 6 bases, there was a span of 10 bases. The V gene's germline CDR1 is KGHSH and CDR2 LQKENI. Based on the CDR3 plus reference TRBV18 and TRBJ1-1, the full variable domain is NAGVMQNPRHLVRRRGQEARLRCSPMKGHSHVYWYRQLPEEGLKFMVYLQKENIIDESGMPKERFSAEFPKEGPSILRIQQVVRGDSAAYFCASSVDSAEAFFGQGTRLTVV.

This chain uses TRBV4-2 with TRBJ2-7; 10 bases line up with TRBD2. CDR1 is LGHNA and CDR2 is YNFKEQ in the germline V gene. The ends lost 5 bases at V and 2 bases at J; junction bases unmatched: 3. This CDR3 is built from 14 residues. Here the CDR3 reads CASSTAGGTYEQYF. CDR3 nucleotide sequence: TGTGCCAGCAGCACAGCGGGAGGGACCTACGAGCAGTACTTC.

This chain's CDR3 is CAIGDRGQPQHF. The CDR3 coding sequence is TGTGCCATCGGGGACAGGGGTCAGCCCCAGCATTTT. The chain joins TRBV10-3 to TRBJ1-5, with 10 bases that match TRBD1. In germline, CDR1 is ENHRY, CDR2 SYGVKD. The ends lost 8 bases at V and 6 bases at J; junction bases unmatched: 1. There are 12 residues in the CDR3.

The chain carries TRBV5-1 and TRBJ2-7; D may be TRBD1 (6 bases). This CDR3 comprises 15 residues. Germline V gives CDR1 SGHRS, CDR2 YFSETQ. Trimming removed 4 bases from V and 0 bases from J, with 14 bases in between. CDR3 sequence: CASSGATGPSYEQYF. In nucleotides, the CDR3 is TGCGCCAGCAGCGGAGCGACAGGACCCTCCTACGAGCAGTACTTC.